Each of the 25 T cell receptor beta chains below was sequenced from the same sample in a study of shared clonotypes between healthy human individuals. Repertoires were generated with immunoSEQ multiplex PCR, while TCRdb's copy carries only in-frame clones and drops some. The profile covers about 1.5 million clones, with 98% appearing a single time and about 0.45% taken by the ten largest. Sequenced material: naive CD4+ T cells sorted from blood. Indicated subset: CD45RA+ positively selected. Receptors originate from a man aged 25 to 40 in good health.

The CDR3 protein is CASSPVGRTHRRELFF. DNA of the CDR3: TGTGCCAGCAGCCCAGTAGGACGGACCCATAGGAGGGAGCTGTTTTTT. The chain employs TRBV7-2 and TRBJ2-2; D call uncertain. The CDR3 contains 16 residues. With 5 bases removed from V and 9 bases from J, the gap between germline ends came to 22 bases. The germline V gene has CDR1 SGHTA and CDR2 FQGNSA.

The chain links TRBV19 to TRBJ2-1; 11 nucleotides match TRBD2. The junction had 11 bases not matched to a gene; V was cut back by 7 bases and J by 3 bases. The V gene's germline CDR1 is LNHDA and CDR2 SQIVND (reference sequence). The CDR3 has 17 amino acids. The CDR3 sequence: CASKGLAGSPGYNEQFF. DNA of the CDR3: TGTGCCAGTAAAGGACTAGCGGGTTCCCCGGGCTACAATGAGCAGTTCTTC.

V gene TRBV7-2 combines with J gene TRBJ1-2; the D is unclear. The CDR3 length is 9 residues. Germline values: CDR1 SGHTA, CDR2 FQGNSA. Trimming stripped 11 bases from V and 8 bases from J, with 9 bases between. DNA for the CDR3: TGTGCCCCCACCGGGGGCTACACCTTC. Residues: CAPTGGYTF.

This chain links TRBV11-2 with TRBJ2-2; no definite D call. This CDR3 is built from 16 residues. V lost 8 bases to trimming and J lost 0 bases, with 16 bases between them. Germline loops: CDR1 SGHAT, CDR2 FQNNGV. CDR3 bases: TGTGCCAGCCAACAACTCGGCAGCGCGAACACCGGGGAGCTGTTTTTT. This codes for CASQQLGSANTGELFF. The whole variable domain, remainder taken from reference TRBV11-2 and TRBJ2-2, is EAGVAQSPRYKIIEKRQSVAFWCNPISGHATLYWYQQILGQGPKLLIQFQNNGVVDDSQLPKDRFSAERLKGVDSTLKIQPAKLEDSAVYLCASQQLGSANTGELFFGEGSRLTVL.

The genes are TRBV7-9 and TRBJ1-3; no definite D call. Germline CDR1 reads SEHNR; CDR2 reads FQNEAQ (reference sequence). The CDR3 loop spans 12 amino acids. The V gene lost 5 bases and the J gene lost 4 bases, with 6 bases spanning the gap. The CDR3 loop is CASSPSGNTIYF. The CDR3 DNA is TGTGCCAGCAGCCCCTCGGGAAACACCATATATTTT. Complete variable domain (other parts from reference TRBV7-9 and TRBJ1-3): DTGVSQNPRHKITKRGQNVTFRCDPISEHNRLYWYRQTLGQGPEFLTYFQNEAQLEKSRLLSDRFSAERPKGSFSTLEIQRTEQGDSAMYLCASSPSGNTIYFGEGSWLTVV.

A note on this clone: Other DNA variants within this sample encode the same CDR3. The V call is TRBV5-1, the J call TRBJ2-5; 14 bases are shared with TRBD2. The V gene end was trimmed by 3 bases and the J gene end by 4 bases; junction bases not matched to a gene: 2. This CDR3 spans 15 amino acids. Germline V CDR1 and CDR2: SGHRS, YFSETQ. As DNA, the CDR3 is TGCGCCAGCAGCTCCGGACTAGCGGGAGGAGAGACCCAGTACTTC. Its protein is CASSSGLAGGETQYF.

The chain carries TRBV7-8 and TRBJ2-3, with D perhaps TRBD1 or TRBD2 (6 bases each). The CDR3 totals 17 residues. The ends were cut back, 5 bases at V and 1 base at J, with 19 bases in the middle. The germline V gene encodes CDR1 SGHVS and CDR2 FQNEAQ. In nucleotides, the CDR3 is TGTGCCAGCAGCGCAAACGGGGGCCCCAGGGGCACAGATACGCAGTATTTT. Its protein is CASSANGGPRGTDTQYF.

The genes are TRBV4-1 and TRBJ1-5; possibly TRBD1 for D (5 bases). The germline V gene encodes CDR1 MGHRA and CDR2 YSYEKL. The CDR3 consists of 18 residues. The V and J ends lost 0 bases and 3 bases respectively, with 18 bases between them. The CDR3 loop is CASSQEVGGAVNNQPQHF. The CDR3 DNA is TGCGCCAGCAGCCAAGAGGTTGGTGGGGCAGTTAACAATCAGCCCCAGCATTTT.

About this clone itself: Other DNA sequences within the sample encode an identical CDR3. The CDR3: CASRTDEETQYF. CDR3 in DNA: TGTGCCAGCAGGACAGATGAAGAGACCCAGTACTTC. The chain combines TRBV2 with TRBJ2-5; the D gene is possibly TRBD1 (5 bases). This CDR3 contains 12 residues. CDR1 and CDR2 from the germline V gene are SNHLY and FYNNEI. The V and J ends lost 6 bases and 3 bases respectively, with 8 bases between them.

This chain links TRBV7-2 with TRBJ2-2; 16 positions agree with TRBD2. With V trimmed by 5 bases and J by 5 bases, 8 bases remained unmatched. CDR1 SGHTA and CDR2 FQGNSA come from the germline V gene. The CDR3 is 18 amino acids. This CDR3 is CASSPRGLAGGRTGELFF. The CDR3 DNA reads as TGTGCCAGCAGCCCTCGGGGACTAGCGGGAGGGAGGACCGGGGAGCTGTTTTTT.

Concerning this clone itself: Distinct nucleotide sequences in the sample also encode this CDR3. CDR3 DNA sequence: TGTGCCAGCAGCCAAGTTCGGAACACCGGGGAGCTGTTTTTT. This codes for CASSQVRNTGELFF. V is TRBV14 and J is TRBJ2-2; unclear D gene. CDR3 length equals 14 residues. In germline, CDR1 is SGHDN, CDR2 FVKESK. The germline V and J ends were trimmed by 1 base and 1 base, with 4 bases remaining between them.

This chain uses TRBV7-3 with TRBJ2-2; no clear D. V dropped 4 bases and J dropped 6 bases, with 9 bases sitting between them. The CDR3 loop spans 13 amino acids. Germline V CDR1 and CDR2: SGHTA, FQGTGA. The DNA of the CDR3 is TGTGCCAGCAGCTCCGCCCACCCCGGGGAGCTGTTTTTT. Its translation is CASSSAHPGELFF.

The rearrangement links TRBV11-2 to TRBJ2-1; no clear D. Looked up from germline, CDR1 is SGHAT and CDR2 is FQNNGV. The CDR3 is 14 amino acids. V gave up 4 bases and J gave up 6 bases, with 13 bases separating them. DNA for the CDR3: TGTGCCAGCAGCTCGATACGTGCACTCAATGAGCAGTTCTTC. It translates to CASSSIRALNEQFF.

V usage is TRBV10-2 and J usage is TRBJ2-3; 14 bases match TRBD2. Germline V gives CDR1 WSHSY, CDR2 SAAADI. The trim removed 3 bases at V and 3 bases at J, leaving 17 bases unmatched. The CDR3 is made up of 21 amino acids. CDR3 sequence (DNA): TGCGCCAGCAGTGACTGGACTAGCGGGAGGAGCCGTGGTCTTGGAACAGATACGCAGTATTTT. Protein: CASSDWTSGRSRGLGTDTQYF.

The chain employs TRBV2 and TRBJ2-5; D is perhaps TRBD2 (6 bases). Germline loops: CDR1 SNHLY, CDR2 FYNNEI. This CDR3 comprises 13 residues. The germline V and J ends were trimmed by 3 bases and 9 bases, with 14 bases remaining between them. For the CDR3, the DNA is TGTGCCAGCAGTGATGAGCTGGGCGGGGCCCAGTACTTC. Amino acid sequence: CASSDELGGAQYF.

This chain uses TRBV5-4 with TRBJ2-7; possible D gene TRBD2, 6 bases. Trimming stripped 0 bases from V and 2 bases from J, with 9 bases between. From germline, CDR1 is SGHNT and CDR2 YYREEE (reference sequence). This CDR3 spans 14 amino acids. CDR3 amino acids: CASSLGLDPYEQYF. The CDR3, as DNA: TGTGCCAGCAGCTTGGGACTAGATCCCTACGAGCAGTACTTC.

This rearrangement joins TRBV29-1 to TRBJ2-1; 9 bases agree with TRBD2. Germline V lookup: CDR1 SQVTM, CDR2 ANQGSEA. The CDR3 is 14 residues long. Trimming removed 3 bases from V and 7 bases from J; junction bases left unmatched: 7. This CDR3 reads CSVDVAGVINEQFF. The CDR3 DNA sequence: TGCAGCGTTGACGTAGCGGGAGTAATAAATGAGCAGTTCTTC.

The count of this clone is one. The chain is built from TRBV11-2 and TRBJ2-7, with 8 bases fitting TRBD1. CDR1 and CDR2 from the germline V gene are SGHAT and FQNNGV. The CDR3 is 14 residues long. J was trimmed by 6 bases and V by 3 bases; bases with no gene match: 7. Here the CDR3 reads CASSLLTGEREQYF. CDR3 coding DNA: TGTGCCAGCAGCTTGTTGACAGGGGAACGCGAGCAGTACTTC.

The chain combines TRBV5-1 with TRBJ1-4; D unresolved. V was clipped by 5 bases and J by 2 bases, with 7 bases between them. Germline V lookup: CDR1 SGHRS, CDR2 YFSETQ. The CDR3 contains 13 residues. This CDR3 is CASRRTTNEKLFF. The CDR3 nucleotides read TGCGCCAGCAGACGGACCACTAATGAAAAACTGTTTTTT. Looking up the rest from reference TRBV5-1 and TRBJ1-4 gives the full variable domain: KAGVTQTPRYLIKTRGQQVTLSCSPISGHRSVSWYQQTPGQGLQFLFEYFSETQRNKGNFPGRFSGRQFSNSRSEMNVSTLELGDSALYLCASRRTTNEKLFFGSGTQLSVL.

The chain carries TRBV6-1 and TRBJ2-7; TRBD1 agrees at 8 bases. The CDR3 runs to 15 residues. Looked up from germline, CDR1 is MNHNS and CDR2 is SASEGT. Germline trimming cut 4 bases from V and 2 bases from J; bases unmatched to any gene: 7. The CDR3 bases are TGTGCCAGCAGTGCCCCGGGACAGGCTACCTACGAGCAGTACTTC. Translating gives CASSAPGQATYEQYF.

The chain employs TRBV25-1 and TRBJ2-7, with 7 bases fitting TRBD2. Germline values: CDR1 MGHDK, CDR2 SYGVNS. The junction had 12 bases not matched to a gene; V was cut back by 3 bases and J by 7 bases. This CDR3 is 15 amino acids long. In DNA form, the CDR3 reads TGTGCCAGCAGTGAGGGAGGAGGGAGGGAATGGGAGCAGTACTTC. This sequence encodes CASSEGGGREWEQYF.

Of note for this clone: At one end, the junction sequence differs from germline, possibly due to a read error. The J gene is TRBJ1-5, the V gene TRBV29-1; D perhaps matches TRBD1 (5 bases). The CDR3 is 16 amino acids. CDR1 and CDR2 from the germline V gene are SQVTM and ANQGSEA. The CDR3 bases are TGCAGCGTTGGAAGAGACGGGCAGGGTAGCCATCAGCCCCAGCATTTT. Protein sequence: CSVGRDGQGSHQPQHF. Full variable domain (remainder filled in from reference TRBV29-1 and TRBJ1-5): SAVISQKPSRDICQRGTSLTIQCQVDSQVTMMFWYRQQPGQSLTLIATANQGSEATYESGFVIDKFPISRPNLTFSTLTVSNMSPEDSSIYLCSVGRDGQGSHQPQHFGDGTRLSIL.

The rearrangement joins TRBV7-2 to TRBJ2-5, with D perhaps matching TRBD1 (6 bases). Germline V gene lookup returns CDR1 SGHTA and CDR2 FQGNSA. V was shortened by 4 bases and J by 5 bases, with 14 bases between the two germline ends. The CDR3 covers 14 residues. The DNA for the CDR3 is TGTGCCAGCAGCTACGGGACCCAGGGGGAGACCCAGTACTTC. It specifies CASSYGTQGETQYF.

This chain joins TRBV28 and TRBJ1-5, with TRBD1 as a possible D gene (6 bases). Per the germline V gene, CDR1 is MDHEN and CDR2 is SYDVKM. This CDR3 has 19 residues. The germline V and J ends were trimmed by 6 bases and 1 base, with 25 bases remaining between them. In DNA form, the CDR3 reads TGTGCCAGCAGCCCCTTCGTGTCAGGGGCCATTGGGAGCAATCAGCCCCAGCATTTT. Translation: CASSPFVSGAIGSNQPQHF.

In this sample, this clone turned up once. The chain has TRBV7-2 and TRBJ1-1, with unresolved D. V was pared by 7 bases and J by 8 bases, with 17 bases between. The germline CDR1 and CDR2 sequences are SGHTA and FQGNSA. The CDR3 covers 13 residues. The CDR3 loop is CASKLERNREAFF. In DNA form, the CDR3 reads TGTGCCAGCAAGCTTGAAAGGAATAGGGAAGCTTTCTTT.